This TCR beta chain was retrieved from a study of human T cells and chemical hapten exposure. TCRdb called the RACE reads again in MiXCR, with one record for every CDR3 protein. The sample records over 150,000 distinct CDR3 sequences, about 30% being singletons. Germline CDR1 is SGDLS and CDR2 is YYNGEE. Losses at the gene ends were 4 bases for V and 1 base for J; bases not matched to a gene: 6. CDR3 size: 16 residues. Documented time point: patch test 3, about 24 weeks after DPC sensitization. Documented treatment: therapeutic diphenylcyclopropenone sensitization with weekly scalp DPC. General observations from the study: In comparison with controls, expanded TCRs gave rise to a significantly larger number of large CDR3 similarity clusters.

This clonotype has at least ten counts. As yet, its antigen is unknown. The chain employs TRBV9 and TRBJ2-7; TRBD2 matches at 12 bases. The receptor's source is a woman aged 18 to 35 with alopecia areata. Some clones in this sample may be carry-over from other donors' samples. The input for sequencing was whole blood, taken in connection with sensitization to the hapten diphenylcyclopropenone (DPC). DNA for the CDR3: TGTGCCAGCAGCCCTAGCGGGAGGGCCCGGTCCTACGAGCAGTACTTC. As protein: CASSPSGRARSYEQYF.